Listed below are T cell receptor beta chains from one sample, sequenced in a study of T cell repertoires in cytomegalovirus infection. The antigens of these receptors remain unknown. A single record per CDR3 protein comes from TCRdb applying MiXCR to the reads. The table lists 70,000 to 95,000 distinct CDR3 sequences, roughly 29% of them singletons, with roughly 70% in the top ten. Material: CD8+ T cells from cultured PBMCs, obtained from culture after CMV antigen stimulation. These receptor sequences come from a human donor in good health (CMV status not recorded). Some clones in this sample may be carry-over from other donors' samples. The CDR3 runs from the conserved cysteine through the conserved F or W. Each record gives: J gene, V gene, clone size, CDR3 length, D gene, CDR3 protein, CDR3 DNA. D genes are given only for firm matches. Expanded clones get a size class; other rows say once, few or many, or leave the size out.

j_gene: TRBJ2-3; v_gene: TRBV7-6; abundance: few; len: 13; d_gene: .; CDR3aa: CASSQGEADTQYF; CDR3nt: TGTGCCAGCAGCCAAGGGGAGGCAGATACGCAGTATTTT
j_gene: TRBJ2-7; v_gene: TRBV7-2; abundance: .; len: 15; d_gene: .; CDR3aa: CASSLQPGAGLEQYF; CDR3nt: TGTGCCAGCAGCTTACAACCGGGGGCGGGTCTCGAGCAGTACTTC
j_gene: TRBJ2-5; v_gene: TRBV5-1; abundance: .; len: 14; d_gene: .; CDR3aa: CASSLASMEETQYF; CDR3nt: TGCGCCAGCAGCCTGGCCTCAATGGAAGAGACCCAGTACTTC
j_gene: TRBJ1-6; v_gene: TRBV7-2; abundance: .; len: 14; d_gene: .; CDR3aa: CASSFFDYNSPLHF; CDR3nt: TGTGCCAGCAGCTTTTTTGACTATAATTCACCCCTCCACTTT
j_gene: TRBJ2-3; v_gene: TRBV28; abundance: .; len: 17; d_gene: TRBD2; CDR3aa: CASSFGASGFYTDTQYF; CDR3nt: TGTGCCAGCAGTTTCGGGGCTAGCGGGTTCTACACAGATACGCAGTATTTT
j_gene: TRBJ1-1; v_gene: TRBV12-3/TRBV12-4; abundance: many; len: 16; d_gene: .; CDR3aa: CASSTRTDTPNTEAFF; CDR3nt: TGTGCCAGCAGCACCCGGACAGATACTCCTAACACTGAAGCTTTCTTT
j_gene: TRBJ2-7; v_gene: TRBV4-1; abundance: .; len: 15; d_gene: .; CDR3aa: CASSQGAPGPYEQYF; CDR3nt: TGCGCCAGCAGCCAAGGTGCCCCGGGGCCCTACGAGCAGTACTTC
j_gene: TRBJ2-1; v_gene: TRBV7-9; abundance: .; len: 15; d_gene: .; CDR3aa: CASSLQGSSYNEQFF; CDR3nt: TGTGCCAGCAGCTTACAGGGTTCAAGCTACAATGAGCAGTTCTTC
j_gene: TRBJ1-6; v_gene: TRBV5-1; abundance: .; len: 15; d_gene: .; CDR3aa: CASSLDSSYNSPLHF; CDR3nt: TGCGCCAGCAGCTTGGACAGCTCCTATAATTCACCCCTCCACTTT
j_gene: TRBJ1-6; v_gene: TRBV2; abundance: .; len: 16; d_gene: .; CDR3aa: CASTPRVRSYNSPLHF; CDR3nt: TGTGCCAGCACTCCTCGGGTTCGCTCCTATAATTCACCCCTCCACTTT
j_gene: TRBJ2-3; v_gene: TRBV11-2; abundance: many; len: 13; d_gene: .; CDR3aa: CASSLDGADTQYF; CDR3nt: TGTGCCAGCAGCTTAGACGGCGCAGATACGCAGTATTTT
j_gene: TRBJ1-5; v_gene: TRBV7-8; abundance: many; len: 17; d_gene: .; CDR3aa: CASSLDSWREGNQPQHF; CDR3nt: TGTGCCAGCAGTCTGGACAGCTGGAGGGAAGGCAATCAGCCCCAGCATTTT
j_gene: TRBJ1-6; v_gene: TRBV4-1; abundance: .; len: 16; d_gene: .; CDR3aa: CASSQDLRYYNSPLHF; CDR3nt: TGCGCCAGCAGCCAAGATCTACGGTACTATAATTCACCCCTCCACTTT
j_gene: TRBJ1-6; v_gene: TRBV12-3/TRBV12-4; abundance: many; len: 14; d_gene: TRBD1; CDR3aa: CASRLKGASSPLHF; CDR3nt: TGTGCCAGCAGGTTAAAGGGGGCGAGTTCACCCCTCCACTTT
j_gene: TRBJ1-4; v_gene: TRBV5-6; abundance: .; len: 15; d_gene: .; CDR3aa: CASSLGGSGLSKLFF; CDR3nt: TGTGCCAGCAGCTTGGGGGGCTCTGGGTTATCGAAACTGTTTTTT
j_gene: TRBJ1-3; v_gene: TRBV4-1; abundance: .; len: 16; d_gene: .; CDR3aa: CASSQGSRRSGNTIYF; CDR3nt: TGCGCCAGCAGCCAAGGTAGCAGGCGATCTGGAAACACCATATATTTT
j_gene: TRBJ2-1; v_gene: TRBV19; abundance: many; len: 15; d_gene: .; CDR3aa: CASSIGTGGYNEQFF; CDR3nt: TGTGCCAGTAGTATTGGGACTGGCGGTTACAATGAGCAGTTCTTC
j_gene: TRBJ2-3; v_gene: TRBV11-3; abundance: few; len: 16; d_gene: TRBD2; CDR3aa: CASSMGLAGGTDTQYF; CDR3nt: TGTGCCAGCAGCATGGGACTAGCGGGGGGCACAGATACGCAGTATTTT
j_gene: TRBJ1-1; v_gene: TRBV5-4; abundance: many; len: 15; d_gene: .; CDR3aa: CASSLGGRLNTEAFF; CDR3nt: TGTGCCAGCAGCTTGGGGGGACGGCTGAACACTGAAGCTTTCTTT
j_gene: TRBJ2-2; v_gene: TRBV3-1; abundance: .; len: 16; d_gene: TRBD1; CDR3aa: CASSHRQGPNTGELFF; CDR3nt: TGTGCCAGCAGCCATCGACAGGGGCCTAACACCGGGGAGCTGTTTTTT
j_gene: TRBJ1-1; v_gene: TRBV4-1; abundance: .; len: 14; d_gene: .; CDR3aa: CASSQAAGVSEAFF; CDR3nt: TGCGCCAGCAGCCAAGCGGCGGGGGTGAGTGAAGCTTTCTTT
j_gene: TRBJ1-4; v_gene: TRBV10-2; abundance: .; len: 15; d_gene: TRBD1; CDR3aa: CASSPGGLTGEKLFF; CDR3nt: TGCGCCAGCAGCCCAGGGGGCCTAACGGGTGAAAAACTGTTTTTT
j_gene: TRBJ1-1; v_gene: TRBV9; abundance: .; len: 13; d_gene: .; CDR3aa: CASSGGFDTEAFF; CDR3nt: TGTGCCAGCAGCGGAGGGTTTGACACTGAAGCTTTCTTT
j_gene: TRBJ2-4; v_gene: TRBV3-1; abundance: few; len: 18; d_gene: .; CDR3aa: CASSQGRGGLGAKNIQYF; CDR3nt: TGTGCCAGCAGCCAAGGACGAGGAGGATTAGGAGCCAAAAACATTCAGTACTTC
j_gene: TRBJ2-3; v_gene: TRBV29-1; abundance: .; len: 13; d_gene: TRBD1; CDR3aa: CSVPGQSPDTQYF; CDR3nt: TGCAGCGTCCCGGGACAGTCCCCAGATACGCAGTATTTT
j_gene: TRBJ1-6; v_gene: TRBV2; abundance: .; len: 13; d_gene: .; CDR3aa: CASSDFEGTPLHF; CDR3nt: TGTGCCAGCAGTGATTTTGAGGGCACACCCCTCCACTTT
j_gene: TRBJ1-4; v_gene: TRBV7-9; abundance: few; len: 16; d_gene: .; CDR3aa: CASSLGTLRMGEKLFF; CDR3nt: TGTGCCAGCAGCTTAGGGACACTTCGGATGGGTGAAAAACTGTTTTTT
j_gene: TRBJ2-3; v_gene: TRBV7-9; abundance: many; len: 14; d_gene: TRBD1; CDR3aa: CASRETGNTDTQYF; CDR3nt: TGTGCCAGCAGAGAGACAGGGAACACAGATACGCAGTATTTT
j_gene: TRBJ2-2; v_gene: TRBV7-9; abundance: .; len: 14; d_gene: .; CDR3aa: CASTQGLATGELFF; CDR3nt: TGTGCCAGCACTCAAGGTCTGGCCACCGGGGAGCTGTTTTTT
j_gene: TRBJ2-1; v_gene: TRBV28; abundance: few; len: 17; d_gene: .; CDR3aa: CASSPEGGTFTYNEQFF; CDR3nt: TGTGCCAGCAGCCCCGAGGGTGGGACATTTACCTACAATGAGCAGTTCTTC
j_gene: TRBJ1-5; v_gene: TRBV24-1; abundance: many; len: 13; d_gene: .; CDR3aa: CATSDRTNQPQHF; CDR3nt: TGTGCCACCAGCGACAGAACCAATCAGCCCCAGCATTTT
j_gene: TRBJ2-2; v_gene: TRBV24-1; abundance: once; len: 16; d_gene: TRBD2; CDR3aa: CATSEPTSGFTGELFF; CDR3nt: TGTGCCACCAGTGAGCCCACTAGCGGCTTCACCGGGGAGCTGTTTTTT
j_gene: TRBJ2-1; v_gene: TRBV6-5; abundance: .; len: 15; d_gene: .; CDR3aa: CASSYSHSSYNEQFF; CDR3nt: TGTGCCAGCAGTTACTCGCACAGCTCCTACAATGAGCAGTTCTTC
j_gene: TRBJ1-2; v_gene: TRBV5-6; abundance: many; len: 13; d_gene: .; CDR3aa: CASSLAAGYGYTF; CDR3nt: TGTGCCAGCAGCTTGGCGGCAGGCTATGGCTACACCTTC
j_gene: TRBJ1-1; v_gene: TRBV2; abundance: .; len: 14; d_gene: .; CDR3aa: CASSADTSGAEAFF; CDR3nt: TGTGCCAGCAGTGCCGACACGTCCGGCGCTGAAGCTTTCTTT
j_gene: TRBJ2-1; v_gene: TRBV6-6; abundance: .; len: 19; d_gene: .; CDR3aa: CASSYPTRDWGGDYNEQFF; CDR3nt: TGTGCCAGCAGTTACCCCACGAGGGATTGGGGGGGCGATTACAATGAGCAGTTCTTC
j_gene: TRBJ2-1; v_gene: TRBV19; abundance: many; len: 12; d_gene: .; CDR3aa: CASSTGYNEQFF; CDR3nt: TGTGCCAGTAGTACCGGCTACAATGAGCAGTTCTTC
j_gene: TRBJ2-4; v_gene: TRBV2; abundance: .; len: 14; d_gene: .; CDR3aa: CASVQSIAKNIQYF; CDR3nt: TGTGCCAGCGTCCAGTCTATAGCCAAAAACATTCAGTACTTC
j_gene: TRBJ2-3; v_gene: TRBV7-9; abundance: .; len: 14; d_gene: TRBD2; CDR3aa: CASSWGGDGDTQYF; CDR3nt: TGTGCCAGCAGCTGGGGAGGGGACGGAGATACGCAGTATTTT
j_gene: TRBJ2-7; v_gene: TRBV7-8; abundance: many; len: 14; d_gene: .; CDR3aa: CASRERASLYEQYF; CDR3nt: TGTGCCAGCAGGGAACGCGCCTCTCTCTACGAGCAGTACTTC
j_gene: TRBJ2-7; v_gene: TRBV6-1; abundance: .; len: 15; d_gene: TRBD1; CDR3aa: CASSGPGQGNYEQYF; CDR3nt: TGTGCCAGCAGTGGTCCGGGACAGGGGAATTACGAGCAGTACTTC
j_gene: TRBJ2-7; v_gene: TRBV19; abundance: .; len: 13; d_gene: .; CDR3aa: CASSMGRTYEQYF; CDR3nt: TGTGCCAGTAGTATGGGACGGACCTACGAGCAGTACTTC
j_gene: TRBJ2-7; v_gene: TRBV7-9; abundance: .; len: 18; d_gene: TRBD2; CDR3aa: CASSSRFRTSGGAYEQYF; CDR3nt: TGTGCCAGCAGCTCGCGCTTTCGGACTAGCGGGGGGGCCTACGAGCAGTACTTC
j_gene: TRBJ1-1; v_gene: TRBV10-3; abundance: many; len: 14; d_gene: TRBD1; CDR3aa: CAMNQGGLNTEAFF; CDR3nt: TGTGCCATGAACCAGGGGGGCCTGAACACTGAAGCTTTCTTT
j_gene: TRBJ2-1; v_gene: TRBV13; abundance: many; len: 15; d_gene: .; CDR3aa: CASSLRGRLYNEQFF; CDR3nt: TGTGCCAGCAGCTTAAGGGGACGGCTCTACAATGAGCAGTTCTTC
j_gene: TRBJ2-1; v_gene: TRBV25-1; abundance: many; len: 14; d_gene: .; CDR3aa: CASSEFVGYNEQFF; CDR3nt: TGTGCCAGCAGTGAATTTGTGGGCTACAATGAGCAGTTCTTC
j_gene: TRBJ2-1; v_gene: TRBV5-6; abundance: few; len: 17; d_gene: TRBD2; CDR3aa: CASSQGLAGGIYNEQFF; CDR3nt: TGTGCCAGCAGCCAGGGACTAGCGGGGGGTATTTACAATGAGCAGTTCTTC
j_gene: TRBJ1-3; v_gene: TRBV19; abundance: .; len: 15; d_gene: TRBD1; CDR3aa: CASSNGQGPGNTIYF; CDR3nt: TGTGCCAGTAGCAATGGACAGGGCCCTGGAAACACCATATATTTT